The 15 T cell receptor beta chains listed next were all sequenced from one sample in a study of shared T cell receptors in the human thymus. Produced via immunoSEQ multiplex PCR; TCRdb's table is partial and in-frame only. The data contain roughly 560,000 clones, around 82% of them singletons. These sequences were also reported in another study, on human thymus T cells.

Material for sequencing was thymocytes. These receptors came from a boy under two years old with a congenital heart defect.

CDR3 region: CASQIGTRGRPETQYF. CDR3 DNA: TGTGCCAGCCAGATCGGGACTAGGGGGAGACCGGAGACCCAGTACTTC. This rearrangement joins TRBV28 to TRBJ2-5; 8 nucleotides align to TRBD2. The CDR3 is 16 amino acids. Germline assignment: CDR1 MDHEN and CDR2 SYDVKM. The ends lost 8 bases at V and 5 bases at J; junction bases unmatched: 16.

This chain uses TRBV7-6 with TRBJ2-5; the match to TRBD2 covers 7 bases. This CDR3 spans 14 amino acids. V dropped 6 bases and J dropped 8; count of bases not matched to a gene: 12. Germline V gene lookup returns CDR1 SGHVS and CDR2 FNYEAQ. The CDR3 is CASRPSGGLGTQYF. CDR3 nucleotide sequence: TGTGCCAGCAGACCTAGCGGAGGCCTAGGAACCCAGTACTTC.

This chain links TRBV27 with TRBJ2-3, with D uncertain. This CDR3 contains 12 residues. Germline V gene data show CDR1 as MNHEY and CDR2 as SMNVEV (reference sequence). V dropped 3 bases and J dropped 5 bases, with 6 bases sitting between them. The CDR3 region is CASSFVGDTQYF. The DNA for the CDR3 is TGTGCCAGCAGTTTTGTCGGAGATACGCAGTATTTT.

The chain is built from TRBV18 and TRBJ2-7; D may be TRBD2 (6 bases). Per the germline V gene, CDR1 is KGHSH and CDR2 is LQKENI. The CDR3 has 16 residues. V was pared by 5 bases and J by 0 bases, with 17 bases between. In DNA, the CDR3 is TGTGCCAGCTCATCTTTGGGTGGGGGGAGCTCCTACGAGCAGTACTTC. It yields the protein CASSSLGGGSSYEQYF.

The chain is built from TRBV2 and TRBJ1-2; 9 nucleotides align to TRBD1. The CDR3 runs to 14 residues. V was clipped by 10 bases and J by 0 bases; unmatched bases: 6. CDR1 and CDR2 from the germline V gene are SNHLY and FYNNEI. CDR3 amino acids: CAKRDRDSNYGYTF. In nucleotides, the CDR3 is TGTGCCAAGAGGGACAGGGATTCTAACTATGGCTACACCTTC. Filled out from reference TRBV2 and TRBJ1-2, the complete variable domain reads EPEVTQTPSHQVTQMGQEVILRCVPISNHLYFYWYRQILGQKVEFLVSFYNNEISEKSEIFDDQFSVERPDGSNFTLKIRSTKLEDSAMYFCAKRDRDSNYGYTFGSGTRLTVV.

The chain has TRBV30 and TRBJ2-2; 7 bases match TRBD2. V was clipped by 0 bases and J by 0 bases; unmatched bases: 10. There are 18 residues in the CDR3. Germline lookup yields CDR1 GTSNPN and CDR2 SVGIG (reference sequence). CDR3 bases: TGTGCCTGGAGTGTAAGAGGGGAGGGCACCACGAACACCGGGGAGCTGTTTTTT. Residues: CAWSVRGEGTTNTGELFF.

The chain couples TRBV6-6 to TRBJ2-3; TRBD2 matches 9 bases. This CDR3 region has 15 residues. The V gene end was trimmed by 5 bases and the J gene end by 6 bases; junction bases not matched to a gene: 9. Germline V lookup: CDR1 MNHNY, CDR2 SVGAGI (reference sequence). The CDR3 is CASSGSGRGGDTQYF. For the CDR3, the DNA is TGTGCCAGCAGTGGTAGCGGGAGAGGGGGGGATACGCAGTATTTT.

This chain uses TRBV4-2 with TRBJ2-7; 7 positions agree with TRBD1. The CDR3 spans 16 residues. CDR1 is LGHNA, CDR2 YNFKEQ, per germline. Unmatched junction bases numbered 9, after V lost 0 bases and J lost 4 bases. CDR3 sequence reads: CASSQDGDSKRYEQYF. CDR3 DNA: TGTGCCAGCAGCCAAGATGGGGACAGTAAAAGGTACGAGCAGTACTTC.

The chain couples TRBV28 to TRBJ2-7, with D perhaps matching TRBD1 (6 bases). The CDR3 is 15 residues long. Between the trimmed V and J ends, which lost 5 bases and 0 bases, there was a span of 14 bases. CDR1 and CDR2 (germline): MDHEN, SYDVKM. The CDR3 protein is CASSSKDRSSYEQYF. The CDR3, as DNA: TGTGCCAGCAGTAGTAAGGACAGAAGCTCCTACGAGCAGTACTTC.

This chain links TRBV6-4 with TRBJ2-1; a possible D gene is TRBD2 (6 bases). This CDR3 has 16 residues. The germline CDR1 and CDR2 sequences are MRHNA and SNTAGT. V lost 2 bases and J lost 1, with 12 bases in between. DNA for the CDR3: TGTGCCAGCAGTGACAGGGGCGGGAAGTCCTACAATGAGCAGTTCTTC. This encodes CASSDRGGKSYNEQFF.

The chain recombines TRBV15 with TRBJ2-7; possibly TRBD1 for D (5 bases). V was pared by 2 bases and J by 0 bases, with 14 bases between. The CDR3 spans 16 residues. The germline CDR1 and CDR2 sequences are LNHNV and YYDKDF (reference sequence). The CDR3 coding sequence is TGTGCCACCAGCAGAAACTCAGGGCCGGGCTCCTACGAGCAGTACTTC. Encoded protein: CATSRNSGPGSYEQYF. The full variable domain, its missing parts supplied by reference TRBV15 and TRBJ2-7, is DAMVIQNPRYQVTQFGKPVTLSCSQTLNHNVMYWYQQKSSQAPKLLFHYYDKDFNNEADTPDNFQSRRPNTSFCFLDIRSPGLGDTAMYLCATSRNSGPGSYEQYFGPGTRLTVT.

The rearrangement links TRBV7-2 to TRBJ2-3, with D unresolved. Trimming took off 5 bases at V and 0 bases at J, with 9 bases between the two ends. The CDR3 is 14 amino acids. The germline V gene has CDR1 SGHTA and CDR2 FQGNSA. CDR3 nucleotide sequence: TGTGCCAGCAGCACCGATCAGAGCACAGATACGCAGTATTTT. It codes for CASSTDQSTDTQYF. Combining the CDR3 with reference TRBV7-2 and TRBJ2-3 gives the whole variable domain GAGVSQSPSNKVTEKGKDVELRCDPISGHTALYWYRQSLGQGLEFLIYFQGNSAPDKSGLPSDRFSAERTGGSVSTLTIQRTQQEDSAVYLCASSTDQSTDTQYFGPGTRLTVL.

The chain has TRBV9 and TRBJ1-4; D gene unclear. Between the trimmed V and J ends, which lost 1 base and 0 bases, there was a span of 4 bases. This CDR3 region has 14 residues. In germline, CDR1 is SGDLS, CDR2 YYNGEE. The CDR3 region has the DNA TGTGCCAGCAGCGTATCTCCAACTAATGAAAAACTGTTTTTT. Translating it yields CASSVSPTNEKLFF.

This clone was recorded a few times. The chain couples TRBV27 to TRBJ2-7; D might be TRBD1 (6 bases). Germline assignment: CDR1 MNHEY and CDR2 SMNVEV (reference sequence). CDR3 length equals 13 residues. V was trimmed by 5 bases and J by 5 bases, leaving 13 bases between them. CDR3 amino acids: CASSARGIHEQYF. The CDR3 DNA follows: TGTGCCAGCAGTGCCAGGGGTATCCACGAGCAGTACTTC.

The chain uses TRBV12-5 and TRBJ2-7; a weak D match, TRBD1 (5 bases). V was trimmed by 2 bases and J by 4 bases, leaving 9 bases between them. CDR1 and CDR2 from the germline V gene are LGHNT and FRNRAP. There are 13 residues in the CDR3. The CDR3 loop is CASGLTRGYEQYF. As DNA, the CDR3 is TGTGCTAGTGGTTTGACAAGGGGATACGAGCAGTACTTC.